Below are 21 T cell receptor beta chains sequenced from a single sample in a study of siplizumab effects on memory and regulatory T cells. Sequenced by immunoSEQ multiplex PCR; TCRdb stores in-frame clones only, minus some. The data contain approximately 52,000 clones, around 97% of them singletons. Sequenced: naive CD4+ T cells sorted from blood. The receptor source for this set is a human donor in good health.

V usage is TRBV7-3 and J usage is TRBJ2-3; 7 bases match TRBD2. Germline-derived CDR1 and CDR2 are SGHTA and FQGTGA. The length of the CDR3 is 14 residues. J was trimmed by 3 bases and V by 5 bases; bases with no gene match: 5. The DNA for the CDR3 is TGTGCCAGCAGCCGCAATAGCGGGACAGATACGCAGTATTTT. The encoded protein is CASSRNSGTDTQYF. Full variable domain (rest looked up from reference TRBV7-3 and TRBJ2-3): GAGVSQTPSNKVTEKGKYVELRCDPISGHTALYWYRQSLGQGPEFLIYFQGTGAADDSGLPNDRFFAVRPEGSVSTLKIQRTERGDSAVYLCASSRNSGTDTQYFGPGTRLTVL.

J is TRBJ2-5 and V is TRBV29-1; the match to TRBD2 covers 12 bases. J was trimmed by 5 bases and V by 7 bases; bases with no gene match: 8. Germline CDR1 is SQVTM and CDR2 is ANQGSEA. This CDR3 region has 14 residues. In DNA form, the CDR3 reads TGCAGCGGCCTCGGGCTAGCGGGAGGGGAGACCCAGTACTTC. It translates to CSGLGLAGGETQYF. Supplemented by reference TRBV29-1 and TRBJ2-5, the full variable domain reads SAVISQKPSRDICQRGTSLTIQCQVDSQVTMMFWYRQQPGQSLTLIATANQGSEATYESGFVIDKFPISRPNLTFSTLTVSNMSPEDSSIYLCSGLGLAGGETQYFGPGTRLLVL.

Only one count was recorded for this clone. The CDR3: CASSIRTGQLGEQYF. CDR3 DNA: TGTGCCAGTAGTATCCGGACAGGCCAACTAGGGGAGCAGTACTTC. The rearrangement joins TRBV19 to TRBJ2-7, with 7 bases fitting TRBD1. CDR3 length: 15 residues. V gave up 3 bases and J gave up 7 bases; unmatched junction bases: 12. Germline V lookup: CDR1 LNHDA, CDR2 SQIVND (reference sequence).

The J gene is TRBJ2-1, the V gene TRBV5-6; TRBD2 matches at 8 bases. V lost 5 bases and J lost 0; bases outside the gene matches: 10. Germline assignment: CDR1 SGHDT and CDR2 YYEEEE. The CDR3 consists of 17 residues. The CDR3 reads CASRPIPGLGSYNEQFF. CDR3 DNA: TGTGCCAGCAGACCAATACCGGGACTAGGCTCCTACAATGAGCAGTTCTTC.

The sample holds one count of this clone. The chain has TRBV6-1 and TRBJ2-7, with D possibly being TRBD2 (6 bases). V lost 8 bases and J lost 3, with 17 bases in between. This CDR3 has 14 amino acids. The germline gives CDR1 MNHNS, CDR2 SASEGT. The CDR3 loop reads CASPPGGGSYEQYF. CDR3 DNA: TGTGCCAGCCCCCCCGGGGGAGGAAGCTACGAGCAGTACTTC.

The J gene is TRBJ2-1, the V gene TRBV29-1, with 10 bases aligning to TRBD2. Germline-derived CDR1 and CDR2 are SQVTM and ANQGSEA. Trimming removed 0 bases from V and 5 bases from J; junction bases left unmatched: 7. CDR3 size: 16 residues. The CDR3 protein is CSVEDLAGEGDNEQFF. In DNA form, the CDR3 reads TGCAGCGTTGAAGATCTAGCGGGAGAGGGGGACAATGAGCAGTTCTTC.

The CDR3 nucleotides read TGTGCCAGCAGTGAGCGGGCGGGAGGAAGGACCGGGGAGCTGTTTTTT. Amino acids: CASSERAGGRTGELFF. This rearrangement joins TRBV6-4 to TRBJ2-2; 8 nucleotides match TRBD2. Germline V gene data show CDR1 as MRHNA and CDR2 as SNTAGT. The CDR3 length is 16 residues. Trimming cost V 3 bases and J 5 bases; bases outside gene matches: 8.

The gene calls are TRBV7-3 and TRBJ2-3; D ambiguous. V lost 3 bases and J 0 bases, leaving 7 bases between the germline ends. The CDR3 runs to 14 residues. In germline, CDR1 is SGHTA, CDR2 FQGTGA. The CDR3 bases are TGTGCCAGCAGCTTTAGACATAGCACAGATACGCAGTATTTT. Protein product: CASSFRHSTDTQYF.

The rearrangement links TRBV18 to TRBJ2-5; tentative D call: TRBD2 (6 bases). Germline CDR1 KGHSH, CDR2 LQKENI. The CDR3 spans 15 residues. The V end lost 0 bases, the J end lost 4 bases, and 12 bases lay between the germline ends. Here the CDR3 reads CASSPPLGRRETQYF. As DNA, the CDR3 is TGTGCCAGCTCACCACCACTCGGGAGACGAGAGACCCAGTACTTC.

This sequence joins TRBV30 and TRBJ1-1; the match to TRBD1 covers 7 bases. From germline, CDR1 is GTSNPN and CDR2 SVGIG (reference sequence). The CDR3 is 11 residues long. The V segment lost 6 bases and the J segment 6 bases; nucleotides outside the gene matches: 4. CDR3 nucleotide sequence: TGTGCCTGTAACAGGGGAGCTGAAGCTTTCTTT. Translation: CACNRGAEAFF.

V usage is TRBV7-3 and J usage is TRBJ1-1; D is uncertain. The length of the CDR3 is 13 residues. The ends were cut back, 2 bases at V and 1 base at J, with 5 bases in the middle. CDR1 is SGHTA and CDR2 is FQGTGA in the germline V gene. CDR3: CASSLLGNTEAFF. In DNA form, the CDR3 reads TGTGCCAGCAGCTTACTGGGGAACACTGAAGCTTTCTTT.

This clone was observed once. The chain couples TRBV4-1 to TRBJ2-1; D call uncertain. V lost 1 base to trimming and J lost 3 bases, with 7 bases between them. CDR1 is MGHRA and CDR2 is YSYEKL in the germline V gene. This CDR3 has 14 amino acids. Here the CDR3 reads CASSQVTDYNEQFF. DNA for the CDR3: TGCGCCAGCAGCCAAGTAACAGACTACAATGAGCAGTTCTTC.

The rearrangement joins TRBV28 to TRBJ1-1; perhaps TRBD1 as D (6 bases). This CDR3 is built from 16 residues. Germline loops: CDR1 MDHEN, CDR2 SYDVKM. Deletions cut 3 bases from V and 1 base from J, with 15 bases between. CDR3 coding DNA: TGTGCCAGCAGTTTGCGGTGGGGGGCAGGGAACACTGAAGCTTTCTTT. Encoded protein: CASSLRWGAGNTEAFF. Full variable domain (rest looked up from reference TRBV28 and TRBJ1-1): DVKVTQSSRYLVKRTGEKVFLECVQDMDHENMFWYRQDPGLGLRLIYFSYDVKMKEKGDIPEGYSVSREKKERFSLILESASTNQTSMYLCASSLRWGAGNTEAFFGQGTRLTVV.

The chain is built from TRBV9 and TRBJ2-3; D is unresolved. This CDR3 is built from 15 residues. V was shortened by 0 bases and J by 1 base, with 9 bases between the two germline ends. Looked up from germline, CDR1 is SGDLS and CDR2 is YYNGEE. CDR3 sequence: CASSVGVGGTDTQYF. CDR3 in DNA: TGTGCCAGCAGCGTAGGGGTGGGCGGCACAGATACGCAGTATTTT.

The V gene is TRBV9, the J gene TRBJ2-3; 7 bases line up with TRBD1. This CDR3 has 16 residues. Germline V gene lookup returns CDR1 SGDLS and CDR2 YYNGEE. The junction had 4 bases not matched to a gene; V was cut back by 0 bases and J by 0 bases. The CDR3 DNA follows: TGTGCCAGCAGCGTAGAGGGGGCGCGTAGCACAGATACGCAGTATTTT. Its protein is CASSVEGARSTDTQYF. Variable domain in full (rest from reference TRBV9 and TRBJ2-3): DSGVTQTPKHLITATGQRVTLRCSPRSGDLSVYWYQQSLDQGLQFLIQYYNGEERAKGNILERFSAQQFPDLHSELNLSSLELGDSALYFCASSVEGARSTDTQYFGPGTRLTVL.

The rearrangement links TRBV14 to TRBJ2-1; possible D gene TRBD2, 5 bases. The CDR3 length is 16 residues. V dropped 1 base and J dropped 4 bases, with 14 bases sitting between them. CDR1 is SGHDN and CDR2 is FVKESK in the germline V gene. CDR3 in DNA: TGTGCCAGCAGCCAAGTTGAATGGCGGACTTACAATGAGCAGTTCTTC. Translation: CASSQVEWRTYNEQFF.

V usage is TRBV10-3 and J usage is TRBJ2-1; the match to TRBD2 covers 11 bases. After removal of 6 bases from V and 4 bases from J, the junction contained 5 bases not matched to a gene. This CDR3 is 15 amino acids long. Germline lookup yields CDR1 ENHRY and CDR2 SYGVKD. CDR3 DNA: TGTGCCATCAGCGAGGGACTAGCGGAGTACAATGAGCAGTTCTTC. It specifies CAISEGLAEYNEQFF.

The chain carries TRBV6-6 and TRBJ1-1, with TRBD1 identical over 8 bases. The V gene's germline CDR1 is MNHNY and CDR2 SVGAGI (reference sequence). The V segment lost 1 base and the J segment 1 base; nucleotides outside the gene matches: 5. The CDR3 is 16 residues long. DNA of the CDR3: TGTGCCAGCAGTTACTTGCAGGGGGCAGAGAACACTGAAGCTTTCTTT. Translated, it gives CASSYLQGAENTEAFF.

The V and J genes are TRBV4-1 and TRBJ2-7, with D tentatively TRBD2 (6 bases). The CDR3 is 15 amino acids. V was shortened by 4 bases and J by 0 bases, with 13 bases between the two germline ends. Germline V gene sequence: CDR1 MGHRA, CDR2 YSYEKL. In DNA, the CDR3 is TGCGCCAGCAGCCTCGCTGCGGGGAGCTCCTACGAGCAGTACTTC. Amino acid sequence: CASSLAAGSSYEQYF.

The chain links TRBV7-6 to TRBJ2-5; D unclear. With 1 base removed from V and 5 bases from J, the gap between germline ends came to 11 bases. Germline V gene sequence: CDR1 SGHVS, CDR2 FNYEAQ. The length of the CDR3 is 14 residues. CDR3 residues: CASSLVPFGETQYF. CDR3 coding DNA: TGTGCCAGCAGCTTAGTCCCCTTTGGGGAGACCCAGTACTTC.

The count of this clone is one. This chain links TRBV28 with TRBJ2-7; the match to TRBD2 covers 11 bases. Germline CDR1 reads MDHEN; CDR2 reads SYDVKM. J lost 7 bases, V lost 5 bases, and 10 bases had no gene match. This CDR3 is 15 amino acids long. The CDR3 sequence is CASSPLSGRGQEQYF. As DNA, the CDR3 is TGTGCCAGCAGTCCCCTTAGCGGGAGGGGACAAGAGCAGTACTTC.